A selection of T cell receptor beta chains follows, all from one sample in a study of blood T cell repertoires in COVID-19. Only in-frame clones appear in the TCRdb table, and some are missing; sequencing was by immunoSEQ multiplex PCR. The repertoire holds some 250,000 clones, with around 90% as singletons. Sequenced input: peripheral blood. These receptors originate from a woman aged 55-75 years with COVID-19, enrolled during active disease. Each CDR3 is given with its conserved first and last residue. The D gene is left open where the match is weak. Rows may omit the clone size; those that give it use once, few, many or a size class.

j_call,cdr3_length,v_call,d_call,clone_size,cdr3_aa,cdr3_nt
TRBJ2-1,16,TRBV11-3,-,once,CASSFGSSDSYNEQFF,TGTGCCAGCAGCTTCGGTTCTAGCGACTCCTACAATGAGCAGTTCTTC
TRBJ2-1,17,TRBV27,TRBD2,-,CASSLYALAGVGNEQFF,TGTGCCAGCAGTTTATATGCACTAGCGGGAGTTGGCAATGAGCAGTTCTTC
TRBJ1-6,17,TRBV28,-,-,CASSPSGGANYNSPLHF,TGTGCCAGCAGTCCGTCGGGGGGGGCGAACTATAATTCACCCCTCCACTTT
TRBJ2-3,14,TRBV28,TRBD1,-,CASSTRTGGDTQYF,TGTGCCAGCAGTACACGGACAGGGGGAGATACGCAGTATTTT
TRBJ2-5,16,TRBV25-1,TRBD2,-,CASSEWWGLAVGTQYF,TGTGCCAGCAGTGAATGGTGGGGACTAGCGGTGGGGACCCAGTACTTC
TRBJ1-2,13,TRBV5-1,TRBD1,-,CASSSTGAYGYTF,TGCGCCAGCAGCTCCACAGGGGCCTATGGCTACACCTTC
TRBJ2-1,16,TRBV5-4,TRBD2,-,CASSRGPAGGYNEQFF,TGTGCCAGCAGCCGCGGACCAGCGGGAGGATACAATGAGCAGTTCTTC
TRBJ2-7,11,TRBV2,-,once,CASSRGFEQYF,TGTGCCAGCAGTCGGGGGTTTGAGCAGTACTTC
TRBJ2-1,14,TRBV19,-,-,CASSIVGGGGEQFF,TGTGCCAGTAGTATCGTCGGTGGGGGCGGTGAGCAGTTCTTC
TRBJ2-7,14,TRBV9,TRBD2,-,CASSPRDYQSQQYF,TGTGCCAGCAGCCCCCGGGACTATCAGAGCCAGCAGTACTTC
TRBJ2-7,15,TRBV29-1,-,once,CSAQGSGRVKGEQYF,TGCAGCGCCCAGGGGTCGGGTCGGGTAAAGGGCGAACAGTACTTC
TRBJ2-1,20,TRBV3-1/TRBV3-2,TRBD2,-,CASSPSPGLAGGASYNEQFF,TGTGCCAGCAGCCCCTCACCGGGACTAGCGGGAGGGGCCTCCTACAATGAGCAGTTCTTC
TRBJ2-1,15,TRBV24-1,-,-,CATSDRGRTYNEQFF,TGTGCCACCAGTGACAGGGGTAGGACCTACAATGAGCAGTTCTTC
TRBJ2-7,16,TRBV4-2,TRBD1,few,CASSPPRGTGSYEQYF,TGTGCCAGCAGCCCCCCGAGGGGGACAGGGTCCTACGAGCAGTACTTC
TRBJ2-4,16,TRBV14,TRBD1,-,CASSQDIVTGGNIQYF,TGTGCCAGCAGCCAAGATATCGTGACAGGGGGAAACATTCAGTACTTC
TRBJ1-3,16,TRBV7-2,TRBD1,once,CASSWTGPNSGNTIYF,TGTGCCAGCAGCTGGACAGGGCCCAACTCTGGAAACACCATATATTTT
TRBJ2-2,12,TRBV24-1,-,-,CATSVSPGELFF,TGTGCCACCAGTGTTTCTCCCGGGGAGCTGTTTTTT
TRBJ2-2,15,TRBV29-1,-,-,CSVGSAYQNTGELFF,TGCAGCGTTGGTTCTGCCTACCAGAACACCGGGGAGCTGTTTTTT
TRBJ1-4,17,TRBV5-1,-,-,CASSLAGQGGVYEKLFF,TGCGCCAGCAGCTTGGCCGGGCAGGGTGGAGTTTATGAAAAACTGTTTTTT
TRBJ2-1,18,TRBV9,TRBD2,-,CASSVGEGGRGSYNEQFF,TGTGCCAGCAGCGTAGGGGAGGGCGGGAGAGGCTCCTACAATGAGCAGTTCTTC
TRBJ1-4,17,TRBV5-5,-,-,CASSLVPGHSSNEKLFF,TGTGCCAGCAGCTTGGTCCCGGGACATTCCAGCAATGAAAAACTGTTTTTT
TRBJ2-2,14,TRBV3-1/TRBV3-2,TRBD1,-,CASRRQGSTGELFF,TGTGCCAGCAGGCGACAGGGTTCCACCGGGGAGCTGTTTTTT
TRBJ2-5,14,TRBV6-5,-,once,CASSYSAARETQYF,TGTGCCAGCAGTTACTCGGCTGCCCGAGAGACCCAGTACTTC
TRBJ1-3,14,TRBV9,-,few,CASSAPAKGNTIYF,TGTGCCAGCAGCGCTCCAGCGAAAGGAAACACCATATATTTT
TRBJ2-1,15,TRBV19,TRBD2,-,CASHRTSGRANEQFF,TGTGCCAGTCACAGGACTAGCGGGAGGGCCAATGAGCAGTTCTTC
TRBJ1-5,15,TRBV19,TRBD1,-,CASSTGTGGGQPQHF,TGTGCCAGTAGTACGGGGACAGGGGGCGGTCAGCCCCAGCATTTT
TRBJ2-1,17,TRBV5-8,-,-,CASSQQGPYSSYNEQFF,TGTGCCAGCAGCCAACAGGGCCCCTACAGCTCCTACAATGAGCAGTTCTTC
TRBJ2-7,16,TRBV6-2/TRBV6-3,TRBD1,-,CASSPHRDRGTYEQYF,TGTGCCAGCAGTCCCCACCGGGACAGGGGAACCTACGAGCAGTACTTC
TRBJ1-3,16,TRBV9,-,-,CASSVDGGPSWNTIYF,TGTGCCAGCAGCGTTGACGGGGGACCCTCGTGGAACACCATATATTTT
TRBJ2-7,14,TRBV7-9,TRBD2,-,CASSRSGSVYEQYF,TGTGCCAGCAGCCGCAGCGGGAGCGTTTACGAGCAGTACTTC
TRBJ2-7,14,TRBV4-1,-,-,CASSPPDRTYEQYF,TGCGCCAGCAGCCCGCCGGACAGAACCTACGAGCAGTACTTC
TRBJ2-7,10,TRBV6-1,-,-,CASGSYEQYF,TGTGCCAGCGGGAGCTACGAGCAGTACTTC
TRBJ2-5,14,TRBV15,TRBD1,-,CATSRGQGAATQYF,TGTGCCACCAGCAGAGGACAGGGGGCTGCGACCCAGTACTTC
TRBJ2-3,14,TRBV30,-,-,CAWSVQGLTDTQYF,TGTGCCTGGAGTGTTCAGGGCCTCACAGATACGCAGTATTTT
TRBJ2-1,15,TRBV5-4,TRBD2,-,CASSLGTSGRSEQFF,TGTGCCAGCAGCTTGGGGACTAGCGGGAGAAGTGAGCAGTTCTTC
TRBJ1-2,14,TRBV6-5,-,-,CASSRDRTEYGYTF,TGTGCCAGCAGTAGAGACAGGACAGAGTATGGCTACACCTTC
TRBJ2-2,15,TRBV7-3,TRBD2,-,CASSVGLAGTGELFF,TGTGCCAGCAGCGTAGGACTAGCGGGCACCGGGGAGCTGTTTTTT
TRBJ2-7,15,TRBV7-2,TRBD2,-,CASSLSGTSVVEQYF,TGTGCCAGCAGCTTATCGGGGACTAGCGTGGTCGAGCAGTACTTC
TRBJ1-1,14,TRBV27,TRBD1,-,CASSLGQGGTEAFF,TGTGCCAGCAGTTTAGGACAGGGCGGCACTGAAGCTTTCTTT
TRBJ2-7,15,TRBV11-2,TRBD1,-,CASSFTAGGRDEQYF,TGTGCCAGCAGCTTCACAGCAGGGGGCCGGGACGAGCAGTACTTC
TRBJ1-6,16,TRBV9,-,-,CASSVNSGRAGAPLHF,TGTGCCAGCAGCGTAAATTCAGGGAGGGCTGGGGCACCCCTCCACTTT
TRBJ1-1,17,TRBV28,TRBD1,-,CASSLGTAYRLNTEAFF,TGTGCCAGCAGCCTAGGGACAGCCTACCGGCTAAACACTGAAGCTTTCTTT
TRBJ2-7,13,TRBV28,-,-,CASSPPVRAEQYF,TGTGCCAGCAGTCCGCCGGTCCGAGCCGAGCAGTACTTC
TRBJ2-6,16,TRBV19,-,-,CASNGQGSSGANVLTF,TGTGCCAGTAACGGGCAGGGGAGCTCTGGGGCCAACGTCCTGACTTTC
TRBJ1-3,17,TRBV19,TRBD1,few,CASSNQQGVLSGNTIYF,TGTGCCAGTAGTAACCAACAGGGGGTCCTGTCTGGAAACACCATATATTTT
TRBJ1-1,13,TRBV19,-,few,CASTPTGNTEAFF,TGTGCCAGTACCCCGACTGGGAACACTGAAGCTTTCTTT
TRBJ2-6,16,TRBV7-2,TRBD2,-,CASSLVAGAGANVLTF,TGTGCCAGCAGCTTAGTAGCGGGAGCTGGGGCCAACGTCCTGACTTTC
TRBJ1-6,14,TRBV9,-,-,CASSVGRAQSPLHF,TGTGCCAGCAGCGTGGGCAGGGCGCAGTCACCCCTCCACTTT
TRBJ2-7,15,TRBV6-6,-,-,CASRLTQEAAYEQYF,TGTGCCAGCAGACTCACCCAGGAAGCGGCCTACGAGCAGTACTTC
TRBJ2-1,14,TRBV29-1,-,-,CSVLTLRGYNEQFF,TGCAGCGTCCTGACCTTACGCGGCTACAATGAGCAGTTCTTC
TRBJ2-4,15,TRBV10-2,-,-,CASSDSGRAKNIQYF,TGCGCCAGCAGTGATAGCGGTCGAGCCAAAAACATTCAGTACTTC
TRBJ2-3,16,TRBV27,TRBD1,-,CASSWMKQGASDTQYF,TGTGCCAGCAGTTGGATGAAACAGGGGGCGTCTGATACGCAGTATTTT